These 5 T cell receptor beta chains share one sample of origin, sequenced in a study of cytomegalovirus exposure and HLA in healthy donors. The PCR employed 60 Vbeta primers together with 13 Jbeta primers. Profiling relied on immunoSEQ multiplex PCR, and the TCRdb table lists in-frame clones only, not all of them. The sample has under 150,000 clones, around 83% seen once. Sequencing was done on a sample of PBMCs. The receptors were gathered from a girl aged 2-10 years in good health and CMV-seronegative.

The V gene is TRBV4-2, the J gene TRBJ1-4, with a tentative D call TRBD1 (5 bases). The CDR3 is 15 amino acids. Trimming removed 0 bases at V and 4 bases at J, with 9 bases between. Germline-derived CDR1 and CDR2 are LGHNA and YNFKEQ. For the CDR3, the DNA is TGTGCCAGCAGCCAAGAGGGGCAGCTTAATGAAAAACTGTTTTTT. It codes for CASSQEGQLNEKLFF.

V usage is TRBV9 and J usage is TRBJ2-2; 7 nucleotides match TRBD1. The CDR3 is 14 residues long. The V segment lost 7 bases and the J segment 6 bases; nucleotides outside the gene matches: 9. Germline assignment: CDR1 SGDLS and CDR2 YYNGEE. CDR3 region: CASGLTGMPGELFF. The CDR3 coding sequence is TGTGCCAGCGGCCTGACAGGGATGCCCGGGGAGCTGTTTTTT.

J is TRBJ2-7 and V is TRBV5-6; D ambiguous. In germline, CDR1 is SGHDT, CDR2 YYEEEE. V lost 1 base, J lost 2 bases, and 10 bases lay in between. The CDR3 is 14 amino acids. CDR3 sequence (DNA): TGTGCCAGCAGCTTGACCCCCAGGCCCTACGAGCAGTACTTC. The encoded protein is CASSLTPRPYEQYF.

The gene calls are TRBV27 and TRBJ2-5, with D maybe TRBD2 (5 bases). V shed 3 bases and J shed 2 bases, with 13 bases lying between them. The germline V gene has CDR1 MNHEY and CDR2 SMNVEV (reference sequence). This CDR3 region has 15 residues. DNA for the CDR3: TGTGCCAGCAGTTTGGCATCGGGATGGCAAGAGACCCAGTACTTC. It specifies CASSLASGWQETQYF.

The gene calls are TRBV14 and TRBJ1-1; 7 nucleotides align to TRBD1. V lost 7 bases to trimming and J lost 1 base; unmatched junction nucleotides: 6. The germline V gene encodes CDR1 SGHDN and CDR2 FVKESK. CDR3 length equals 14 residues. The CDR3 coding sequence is TGTGCCAGCACACCGACAGGGCCGAACACTGAAGCTTTCTTT. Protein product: CASTPTGPNTEAFF.